Shown below are 18 T cell receptor beta chains from a single sample sequenced in a study of shared clonotypes between healthy human individuals. Sequencing used immunoSEQ multiplex PCR; TCRdb keeps in-frame clones, though not all of them. The sample consists of 450,000 to 550,000 clones, around 79% of them appearing once. Sequencing was done on a sample of PBMCs. All receptors derive from a woman between 35 and 50 years old in good health. Some clones in this sample may be carry-over from other donors' samples.

This clone occurred once. This chain links TRBV5-1 with TRBJ1-1; D might be TRBD1 (5 bases). The V end was cut by 1 base, the J end by 4 bases, with 26 bases between. The CDR3 is 19 residues long. Germline loops: CDR1 SGHRS, CDR2 YFSETQ. Written as DNA, the CDR3 is TGCGCCAGCAGCTTGAAGGAGTTTGGCAGCATAGCGGGGGGCACTGAAGCTTTCTTT. It yields the protein CASSLKEFGSIAGGTEAFF.

This clone was observed a handful of times. This sequence joins TRBV7-8 and TRBJ2-1, with a tentative D call TRBD2 (5 bases). CDR1 SGHVS and CDR2 FQNEAQ come from the germline V gene. CDR3 length equals 14 residues. V was trimmed by 3 bases and J by 5 bases, leaving 11 bases between them. CDR3 DNA sequence: TGTGCCAGCAGCTTCACAAACGGGGACAATGAGCAGTTCTTC. This sequence encodes CASSFTNGDNEQFF.

The CDR3 DNA reads as TGCAGCGTCGGGACGACAGGGACTAATGAAAAACTGTTTTTT. Protein sequence: CSVGTTGTNEKLFF. The chain joins TRBV29-1 to TRBJ1-4, with TRBD1 matching 7 bases. CDR1 is SQVTM and CDR2 is ANQGSEA in the germline V gene. V was pared by 6 bases and J by 2 bases, with 6 bases of the junction left unmatched. The CDR3 is 14 amino acids. The variable domain in full, with the rest retrieved from reference TRBV29-1 and TRBJ1-4, is SAVISQKPSRDICQRGTSLTIQCQVDSQVTMMFWYRQQPGQSLTLIATANQGSEATYESGFVIDKFPISRPNLTFSTLTVSNMSPEDSSIYLCSVGTTGTNEKLFFGSGTQLSVL.

The CDR3 coding sequence is TGTGCCAGCAGTTTACGAAGCGGGAGTGGGACAGGGACCCAGTACTTC. Protein sequence: CASSLRSGSGTGTQYF. The V call is TRBV27, the J call TRBJ2-5; the D gene could be TRBD1 or TRBD2 (8 bases each). V was trimmed by 2 bases and J by 7 bases, leaving 20 bases between them. Germline V CDR1 and CDR2: MNHEY, SMNVEV (reference sequence). The CDR3 spans 16 residues.

The V call is TRBV2, the J call TRBJ2-7; 8 bases map to TRBD1. The CDR3 contains 14 residues. V was pared by 6 bases and J by 6 bases, with 10 bases of the junction left unmatched. The germline gives CDR1 SNHLY, CDR2 FYNNEI. This CDR3 reads CASRIAGGGPEQYF. Written as DNA, the CDR3 is TGTGCCAGCAGAATCGCAGGGGGCGGACCCGAGCAGTACTTC.

This clone was recorded once. The chain has TRBV28 and TRBJ1-5; D unclear. This CDR3 has 13 amino acids. The V end lost 7 bases, the J end lost 4 bases, and 11 bases lay between the germline ends. From germline, CDR1 is MDHEN and CDR2 SYDVKM. CDR3 in DNA: TGTGCCAGCAACCGTGGGGAGAATCAGCCCCAGCATTTT. This gives the protein CASNRGENQPQHF.

This clone was seen many times. The identical CDR3 is also encoded by other nucleotide sequences in the sample. The DNA of the CDR3 is TGCGCCAGCAGCCAAGGACTAGACAATGAGCAGTTCTTC. Translation gives CASSQGLDNEQFF. This chain uses TRBV5-1 with TRBJ2-1, with 7 bases fitting TRBD2. Trimming removed 4 bases from V and 5 bases from J; junction bases left unmatched: 3. The CDR3 totals 13 residues. Germline loops: CDR1 SGHRS, CDR2 YFSETQ.

As for this clone: Other DNA sequences in this sample translate to the same CDR3. The J gene is TRBJ2-7, the V gene TRBV7-9; D not resolved. Germline CDR1 SEHNR, CDR2 FQNEAQ (reference sequence). This CDR3 spans 11 amino acids. V lost 2 bases and J lost 4, with 3 bases in between. Here the CDR3 reads CASSLRYEQYF. DNA of the CDR3: TGTGCCAGCAGCTTACGGTACGAGCAGTACTTC.

The chain recombines TRBV28 with TRBJ2-1, with 7 bases fitting TRBD2. This CDR3 is built from 16 residues. V was pared by 6 bases and J by 9 bases, with 17 bases of the junction left unmatched. The germline V gene has CDR1 MDHEN and CDR2 SYDVKM. This chain's CDR3 is CASSPGLFGAGTEQFF. The CDR3 DNA reads TGTGCCAGCAGCCCGGGACTATTCGGAGCGGGTACTGAGCAGTTCTTC.

This clone came up once. The chain employs TRBV18 and TRBJ2-3; D perhaps matches TRBD1 (5 bases). The germline gives CDR1 KGHSH, CDR2 LQKENI. The CDR3 length is 16 residues. The V gene lost 0 bases and the J gene lost 2 bases, with 12 bases spanning the gap. CDR3 sequence reads: CASSPPVQVVTDTQYF. The CDR3 coding sequence is TGTGCCAGCTCACCACCGGTACAGGTCGTCACAGATACGCAGTATTTT.

This rearrangement joins TRBV5-1 to TRBJ2-3, with D perhaps assigned TRBD1 or TRBD2 (5 bases each). Germline V CDR1 and CDR2: SGHRS, YFSETQ. The V and J ends lost 0 bases and 4 bases respectively, with 15 bases between them. The CDR3 loop spans 16 amino acids. CDR3 coding DNA: TGCGCCAGCAGCTTGGCTACCTTCTCGGGGCCAGATACGCAGTATTTT. It yields the protein CASSLATFSGPDTQYF.

This sequence joins TRBV20-1 and TRBJ2-7, with D unclear. Germline CDR1 is DFQATT and CDR2 is SNEGSKA (reference sequence). The length of the CDR3 is 11 residues. Trimming took 4 bases from V and 9 from J, leaving 13 bases between them. CDR3 region: CSAISRSRQYF. CDR3 nucleotides: TGCAGTGCTATCAGCCGTTCAAGGCAGTACTTC.

The sample holds one count of this clone. J is TRBJ1-5 and V is TRBV6-1; D gene unclear. The CDR3 is made up of 13 amino acids. Germline CDR1 and CDR2: MNHNS and SASEGT. V shed 6 bases and J shed 6 bases, with 12 bases lying between them. CDR3 amino acids: CASRIEGVQPQHF. The CDR3 region has the DNA TGTGCCAGCAGAATAGAGGGAGTTCAGCCCCAGCATTTT.

The V gene is TRBV29-1, the J gene TRBJ1-5, with D maybe TRBD1 (5 bases). This CDR3 region has 13 residues. CDR1 and CDR2 (germline): SQVTM, ANQGSEA. The ends were cut back, 7 bases at V and 4 bases at J, with 14 bases in the middle. The CDR3 reads CSGTDSSNQPQHF. The CDR3 DNA reads as TGCAGCGGTACCGACAGTTCGAATCAGCCCCAGCATTTT.

The chain joins TRBV4-3 to TRBJ2-7; D ambiguous. The germline V gene encodes CDR1 LGHNA and CDR2 YSLEER. The CDR3 totals 15 residues. Trimming took off 0 bases at V and 2 bases at J, with 11 bases between the two ends. Written as DNA, the CDR3 is TGCGCCAGCAGCCAAGATCCGGCGCTGACCTACGAGCAGTACTTC. This translates into CASSQDPALTYEQYF.

This chain joins TRBV28 and TRBJ1-2; perhaps TRBD1 as D (6 bases). The V gene lost 10 bases and the J gene lost 4 bases, with 16 bases spanning the gap. The germline V gene has CDR1 MDHEN and CDR2 SYDVKM. The CDR3 is 13 amino acids. Here the CDR3 DNA reads TGTGCCACCGGGACATCAGGATCCTATGGCTACACCTTC. This sequence encodes CATGTSGSYGYTF.

The gene calls are TRBV5-1 and TRBJ2-1; D is uncertain. The CDR3 sequence is 16 residues long. Germline V gene sequence: CDR1 SGHRS, CDR2 YFSETQ. Deletions cut 6 bases from V and 0 bases from J, with 16 bases between. The CDR3 loop reads CASNKLSGNSYNEQFF. In DNA form, the CDR3 reads TGCGCCAGCAATAAACTAAGTGGTAACTCCTACAATGAGCAGTTCTTC. The complete variable domain, with remaining parts taken from reference TRBV5-1 and TRBJ2-1, reads KAGVTQTPRYLIKTRGQQVTLSCSPISGHRSVSWYQQTPGQGLQFLFEYFSETQRNKGNFPGRFSGRQFSNSRSEMNVSTLELGDSALYLCASNKLSGNSYNEQFFGPGTRLTVL.

The rearrangement links TRBV9 to TRBJ2-2; D perhaps matches TRBD2 (6 bases). The germline CDR1 and CDR2 sequences are SGDLS and YYNGEE. The CDR3 runs 15 residues. V was pared by 2 bases and J by 3 bases, with 11 bases between. CDR3 sequence: CASSVSSAYTGELFF. DNA for the CDR3: TGTGCCAGCAGCGTCTCTAGCGCTTACACCGGGGAGCTGTTTTTT.